This TCR beta chain was retrieved from a study of blood T cell repertoires in COVID-19. About the study: COVID-19 samples collected from the United States, Italy and Spain covered acute and convalescent phases. In each case, the material was cDNA or gDNA derived from T cells, B-cell-depleted T cells, or PBMCs.

Original handling: The authors estimated nucleated cell counts from reference gene primer amplification. Sequenced by immunoSEQ multiplex PCR; TCRdb stores in-frame clones only, minus some. The V and J calls and clone size are taken from that table; D and trimming were inferred from the DNA. The sample has 350,000 or so clones, around 83% seen once. Per the germline V gene, CDR1 is SGHTA and CDR2 is FQGNSA. The length of the CDR3 is 13 residues. V was shortened by 0 bases and J by 8 bases, with 10 bases between the two germline ends. The origin of this receptor is a young man with active or convalescent COVID-19. The specimen sequenced was peripheral blood. The V call is TRBV7-2, the J call TRBJ1-2; no clear D gene. The DNA of the CDR3 is TGTGCCAGCAGCTTAGCGGGCGCCAGGGGCTACACCTTC. This translates into CASSLAGARGYTF.